Sequencing of this T cell receptor (beta chain) was carried out in a study of OX40 agonist ivuxolimab in advanced cancers. For the study at large: The study enrolled dose-escalation patients with hepatocellular carcinoma, melanoma, renal cell or head and neck cancer. With a range of about 20 to 79, age averaged 60 years, and approximately 83% were male.

The table came from immunoSEQ multiplex PCR; TCRdb's copy has only in-frame clones and leaves some out. The sample includes tens of thousands of clones, roughly nine tenths of them seen just once. This clone has only one observation. Its antigen is as yet unknown. The V gene's germline CDR1 is MNHNY and CDR2 SVGAGI (reference sequence). The CDR3 spans 14 residues. Trimming removed 5 bases at V and 2 bases at J, with 13 bases between. General study results and limits: Low normalized T-cell clonal expansion was additionally recorded for some nonresponders. Dosing at 0.1 to 3.0 mg/kg was accompanied by clonal expansion of CD4+ and CD8+ blood T cells by week 6.

The rearrangement links TRBV6-6 to TRBJ2-7; weak D call: TRBD2 (6 bases). The input for sequencing was CD4+ or CD8+ T cells sorted from blood, taken in a trial of the OX40 agonist ivuxolimab. The receptor's source is an adult with an advanced solid tumor such as melanoma, head and neck, liver or kidney cancer. Written as DNA, the CDR3 is TGTGCCAGCAGTCTCCGGGACTTTCCCTACGAGCAGTACTTC. It is translated as CASSLRDFPYEQYF.